The 14 T cell receptor beta chains below all came from one sample that was sequenced in a study of control samples from healthy donors and cancer patients. Assay: immunoSEQ multiplex PCR; the TCRdb copy retains only in-frame clones and omits some. Seen here are approximately 170,000 clones, about 90% observed once, and the top ten hold 1.3% to 1.5%. Sequenced material: blood. These receptors were taken from a woman between 50 and 59 years old in good health.

The chain joins TRBV5-1 to TRBJ2-3, with 8 bases fitting TRBD2. The V segment lost 0 bases and the J segment 2 bases; nucleotides outside the gene matches: 5. The length of the CDR3 is 16 residues. CDR1 SGHRS and CDR2 YFSETQ come from the germline V gene. The DNA for the CDR3 is TGCGCCAGCAGCTTGGATCTAGCGGGCTCCACAGATACGCAGTATTTT. Translating gives CASSLDLAGSTDTQYF. The entire variable domain, with the rest obtained from reference TRBV5-1 and TRBJ2-3, is as follows: KAGVTQTPRYLIKTRGQQVTLSCSPISGHRSVSWYQQTPGQGLQFLFEYFSETQRNKGNFPGRFSGRQFSNSRSEMNVSTLELGDSALYLCASSLDLAGSTDTQYFGPGTRLTVL.

This clone has at least ten counts. V is TRBV24-1 and J is TRBJ2-2, with 9 bases aligning to TRBD1. CDR1 and CDR2 from the germline V gene are KGHDR and SFDVKD. J gave up 3 bases and V 10 bases, and 8 bases lay outside the gene matches. The CDR3 length is 15 residues. CDR3 nucleotides: TGTGCCACGTGGGCCGGGACAGGGTACACCGGGGAGCTGTTTTTT. Translating gives CATWAGTGYTGELFF.

The chain uses TRBV5-7 and TRBJ1-4, with 7 bases that match TRBD1. TRBV5-7 is reported as an ORF; its role is uncertain. CDR3 length equals 18 residues. Trimming at V came to 6 bases and at J to 1 base, leaving 15 bases not matched to a gene. CDR3 bases: TGTGCCAGCATCCCCTTCGGAGCTACAGGGGTAACTAATGAAAAACTGTTTTTT. Its protein is CASIPFGATGVTNEKLFF.

This chain links TRBV3-1 (or the pseudogene TRBV3-2) with TRBJ2-5; D remains ambiguous. Germline V gene lookup returns CDR1 LGHDT and CDR2 YNNKEL (reference sequence). V was cut by 0 bases and J by 6 bases, with 5 bases left in between. The CDR3 covers 12 residues. This chain's CDR3 is CASSQDLKTQYF. The CDR3 nucleotides are TGTGCCAGCAGCCAAGATTTAAAGACCCAGTACTTC.

This rearrangement joins TRBV21-1 to TRBJ1-1; TRBD1, the table's D call, was not compared with the DNA. TRBV21-1 has pseudogene status. The CDR3 runs 13 residues. CDR3 protein: CASWTDMNTEAFF. In nucleotides, the CDR3 is TGTGCCAGTTGGACGGACATGAACACTGAAGCTTTCTTT.

The chain carries TRBV15 and TRBJ2-4, with D possibly being TRBD1 (6 bases). This CDR3 is built from 18 residues. V lost 0 bases and J 0 bases, leaving 15 bases between the germline ends. Germline CDR1 reads LNHNV; CDR2 reads YYDKDF (reference sequence). This CDR3 is CATSRDEAGALAKNIQYF. CDR3 sequence (DNA): TGTGCCACCAGCAGAGATGAGGCAGGGGCCCTAGCCAAAAACATTCAGTACTTC.

This chain joins TRBV5-1 and TRBJ1-5; unclear D gene. The V and J ends lost 0 bases and 5 bases respectively, with 6 bases between them. Germline CDR1 reads SGHRS; CDR2 reads YFSETQ. This CDR3 comprises 13 residues. CDR3 in DNA: TGCGCCAGCAGCTTGGCCGGAGATCAGCCCCAGCATTTT. Protein sequence: CASSLAGDQPQHF.

This clone appeared once. V gene TRBV9 combines with J gene TRBJ2-7, with 12 bases matching TRBD2. V was clipped by 2 bases and J by 5 bases; unmatched bases: 5. The CDR3 consists of 15 residues. The germline gives CDR1 SGDLS, CDR2 YYNGEE. The CDR3 reads CASSVTSGGTDEQYF. DNA of the CDR3: TGTGCCAGCAGCGTTACTAGCGGGGGGACCGACGAGCAGTACTTC. The full variable domain, with the rest looked up from reference TRBV9 and TRBJ2-7, is DSGVTQTPKHLITATGQRVTLRCSPRSGDLSVYWYQQSLDQGLQFLIQYYNGEERAKGNILERFSAQQFPDLHSELNLSSLELGDSALYFCASSVTSGGTDEQYFGPGTRLTVT.

The count of this clone is one. The gene calls are TRBV30 and TRBJ2-1, with D possibly being TRBD1 or TRBD2 (5 bases each). This CDR3 comprises 15 residues. Trimming took off 4 bases at V and 7 bases at J, with 20 bases between the two ends. Germline lookup yields CDR1 GTSNPN and CDR2 SVGIG (reference sequence). The CDR3 sequence: CAWTRGSSSGNEQFF. The CDR3, as DNA: TGTGCCTGGACTCGGGGCTCCTCGAGTGGGAATGAGCAGTTCTTC.

This sequence joins TRBV7-8 and TRBJ1-1; maybe TRBD1 (6 bases). V was pared by 0 bases and J by 5 bases, with 13 bases between. The CDR3 is made up of 15 amino acids. Germline CDR1 is SGHVS and CDR2 is FQNEAQ. For the CDR3, the DNA is TGTGCCAGCAGCTTAGCGGCAGGGGTTGGGACTGAAGCTTTCTTT. Amino acids: CASSLAAGVGTEAFF.

The V and J genes are TRBV15 and TRBJ2-7; D might be TRBD1 (6 bases). Germline assignment: CDR1 LNHNV and CDR2 YYDKDF (reference sequence). Trimming pared 3 bases from V and 7 bases from J, leaving 13 bases between. The CDR3 is 13 residues long. The CDR3 region has the DNA TGTGCCACCAGCAGCGACCGGGACATAGAGCAGTACTTC. This sequence encodes CATSSDRDIEQYF.

This clone has more than one count but fewer than ten. V and J are TRBV12-3 or TRBV12-4 and TRBJ1-2; D remains ambiguous. V lost 5 bases, J lost 9 bases, and 13 bases lay in between. This CDR3 has 12 amino acids. CDR3 region: CASSGGSRSYTF. The CDR3 bases are TGTGCCAGCAGTGGAGGGTCCAGAAGCTACACCTTC.

The V call is TRBV6-5, the J call TRBJ2-3; 8 bases agree with TRBD1. V was pared by 7 bases and J by 4 bases, with 10 bases of the junction left unmatched. CDR3 length: 15 residues. Germline values: CDR1 MNHEY, CDR2 SVGAGI. In DNA form, the CDR3 reads TGTGCCAGCAACCTGGACAGGGTCCCGTCAGATACGCAGTATTTT. Encoded protein: CASNLDRVPSDTQYF.

The gene calls are TRBV14 and TRBJ1-1; a possible D gene is TRBD1 (6 bases). The length of the CDR3 is 11 residues. Germline V gives CDR1 SGHDN, CDR2 FVKESK. The V end lost 4 bases, the J end lost 11 bases, and 11 bases lay between the germline ends. DNA for the CDR3: TGTGCCAGCAGCCTCAGGGGTGGGGCTTTCTTT. Protein: CASSLRGGAFF. The full variable domain, in which reference TRBV14 and TRBJ1-1 provide the parts outside the CDR3, is EAGVTQFPSHSVIEKGQTVTLRCDPISGHDNLYWYRRVMGKEIKFLLHFVKESKQDESGMPNNRFLAERTGGTYSTLKVQPAELEDSGVYFCASSLRGGAFFGQGTRLTVV.